The present T cell receptor beta chain was sequenced within a study of blood T cell repertoires in COVID-19. About the study: PBMCs, B-cell-depleted T cells, or T cells provided the cDNA or gDNA that made up the material.

The CDR3 has 15 amino acids. The germline gives CDR1 SGHRS, CDR2 YFSETQ. The ends lost 5 bases at V and 4 bases at J; junction bases unmatched: 7. Enrolment of Seattle patients took place during active infection, and they were followed longitudinally. As originally analysed: For nucleated cells, counts were estimated from reference gene primer amplification. The repertoire was sequenced with immunoSEQ multiplex PCR; TCRdb's copy has only in-frame clones and lacks some. The DNA gave D and trimming, while V, J and clone size come from that table. The sample shows 250,000 to 300,000 clones, about 89% of them seen only once.

The sequence derives from a woman aged 25 to 45 with COVID-19, enrolled during active disease. The sequencing sample was made of peripheral blood. The chain links TRBV5-1 to TRBJ2-5; 11 bases line up with TRBD2. CDR3 sequence (DNA): TGCGCCAGCAGACTGAGACTAGCGGGAAGAGAGACCCAGTACTTC. This sequence encodes CASRLRLAGRETQYF.